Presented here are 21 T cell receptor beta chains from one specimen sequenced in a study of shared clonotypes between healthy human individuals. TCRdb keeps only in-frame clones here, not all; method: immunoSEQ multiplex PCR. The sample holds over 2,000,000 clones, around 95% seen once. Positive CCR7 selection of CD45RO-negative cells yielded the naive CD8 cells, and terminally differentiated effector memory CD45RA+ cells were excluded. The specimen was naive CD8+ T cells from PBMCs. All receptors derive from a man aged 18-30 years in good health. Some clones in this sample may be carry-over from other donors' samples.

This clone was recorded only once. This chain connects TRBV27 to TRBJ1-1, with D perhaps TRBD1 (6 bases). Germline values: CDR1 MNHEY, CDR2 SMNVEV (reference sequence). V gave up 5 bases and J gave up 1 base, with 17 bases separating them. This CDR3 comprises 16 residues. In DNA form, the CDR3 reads TGTGCCAGCAGTCCGTACGTGGGGGCTCAGAACACTGAAGCTTTCTTT. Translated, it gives CASSPYVGAQNTEAFF.

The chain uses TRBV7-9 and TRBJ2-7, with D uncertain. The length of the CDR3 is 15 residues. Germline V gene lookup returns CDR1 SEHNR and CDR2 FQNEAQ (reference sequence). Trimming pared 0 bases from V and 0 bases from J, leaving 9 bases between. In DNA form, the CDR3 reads TGTGCCAGCAGCTTAGCCGGGCCTATCTCCTACGAGCAGTACTTC. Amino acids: CASSLAGPISYEQYF. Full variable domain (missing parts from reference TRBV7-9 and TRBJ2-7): DTGVSQNPRHKITKRGQNVTFRCDPISEHNRLYWYRQTLGQGPEFLTYFQNEAQLEKSRLLSDRFSAERPKGSFSTLEIQRTEQGDSAMYLCASSLAGPISYEQYFGPGTRLTVT.

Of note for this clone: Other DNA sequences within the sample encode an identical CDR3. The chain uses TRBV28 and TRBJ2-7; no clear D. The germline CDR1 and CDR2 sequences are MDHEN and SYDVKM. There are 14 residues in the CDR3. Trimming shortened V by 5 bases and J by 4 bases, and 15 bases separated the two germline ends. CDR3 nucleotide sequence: TGTGCCAGCAGTCCCGATGTTGGATCTTACGAGCAGTACTTC. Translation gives CASSPDVGSYEQYF. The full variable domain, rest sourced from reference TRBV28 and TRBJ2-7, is DVKVTQSSRYLVKRTGEKVFLECVQDMDHENMFWYRQDPGLGLRLIYFSYDVKMKEKGDIPEGYSVSREKKERFSLILESASTNQTSMYLCASSPDVGSYEQYFGPGTRLTVT.

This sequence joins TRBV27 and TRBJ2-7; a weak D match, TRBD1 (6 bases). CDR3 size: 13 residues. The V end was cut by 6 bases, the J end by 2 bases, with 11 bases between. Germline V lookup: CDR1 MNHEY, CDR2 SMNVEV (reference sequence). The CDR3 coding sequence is TGTGCCAGCAGAGGGACACGACCCTACGAGCAGTACTTC. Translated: CASRGTRPYEQYF.

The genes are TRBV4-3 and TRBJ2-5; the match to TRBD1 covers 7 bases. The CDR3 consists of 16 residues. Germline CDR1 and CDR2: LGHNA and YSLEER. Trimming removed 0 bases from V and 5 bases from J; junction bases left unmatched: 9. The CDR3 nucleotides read TGCGCCAGCAGCCAAGATAGGACAGGATTGGGGGAGACCCAGTACTTC. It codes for CASSQDRTGLGETQYF.

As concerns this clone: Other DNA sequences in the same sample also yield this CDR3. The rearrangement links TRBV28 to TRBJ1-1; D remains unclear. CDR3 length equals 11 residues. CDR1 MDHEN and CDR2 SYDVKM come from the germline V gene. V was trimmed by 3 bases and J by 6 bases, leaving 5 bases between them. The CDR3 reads CASSLASEAFF. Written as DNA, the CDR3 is TGTGCCAGCAGTTTGGCTTCTGAAGCTTTCTTT. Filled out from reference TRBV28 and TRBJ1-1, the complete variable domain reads DVKVTQSSRYLVKRTGEKVFLECVQDMDHENMFWYRQDPGLGLRLIYFSYDVKMKEKGDIPEGYSVSREKKERFSLILESASTNQTSMYLCASSLASEAFFGQGTRLTVV.

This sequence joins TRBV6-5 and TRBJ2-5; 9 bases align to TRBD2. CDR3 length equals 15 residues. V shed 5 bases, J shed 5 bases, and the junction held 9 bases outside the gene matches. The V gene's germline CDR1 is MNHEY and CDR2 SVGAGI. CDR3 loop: CASSPLAGRGETQYF. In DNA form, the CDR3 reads TGTGCCAGCAGTCCGCTAGCGGGGCGTGGGGAGACCCAGTACTTC.

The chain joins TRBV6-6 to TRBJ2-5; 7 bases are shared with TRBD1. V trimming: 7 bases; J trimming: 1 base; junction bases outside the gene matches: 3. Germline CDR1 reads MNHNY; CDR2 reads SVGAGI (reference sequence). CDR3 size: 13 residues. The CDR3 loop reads CASTRQGQETQYF. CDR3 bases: TGTGCCAGCACAAGACAGGGCCAAGAGACCCAGTACTTC.

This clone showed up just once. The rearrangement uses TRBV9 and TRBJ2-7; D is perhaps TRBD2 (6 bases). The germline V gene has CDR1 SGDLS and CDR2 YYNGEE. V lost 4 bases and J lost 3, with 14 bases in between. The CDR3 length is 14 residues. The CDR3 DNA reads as TGTGCCAGCAGCCCAAGGGGACTGCTCTACGAGCAGTACTTC. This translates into CASSPRGLLYEQYF.

DNA of the CDR3: TGTGCCTGGAGTGTAATGGGGGGGAGAGAGACCCAGTACTTC. Translation: CAWSVMGGRETQYF. The chain has TRBV30 and TRBJ2-5; 7 positions agree with TRBD2. This CDR3 contains 14 residues. V was clipped by 0 bases and J by 4 bases; unmatched bases: 5. Germline CDR1 is GTSNPN and CDR2 is SVGIG (reference sequence).

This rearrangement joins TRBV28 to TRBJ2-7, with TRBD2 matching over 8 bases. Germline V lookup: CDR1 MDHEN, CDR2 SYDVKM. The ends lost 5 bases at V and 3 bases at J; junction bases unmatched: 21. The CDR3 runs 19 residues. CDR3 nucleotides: TGTGCCAGCAGTCCCCCCCAGCGGGAGACCTCCGATTTCAACTACGAGCAGTACTTC. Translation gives CASSPPQRETSDFNYEQYF.

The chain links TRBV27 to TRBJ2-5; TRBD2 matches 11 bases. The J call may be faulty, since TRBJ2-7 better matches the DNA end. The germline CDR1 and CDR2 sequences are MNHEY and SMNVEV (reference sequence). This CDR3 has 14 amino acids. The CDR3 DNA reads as TGTGCCAGCAGCCCCGGGACTAGCGGCTACGAGCAGTACTTC. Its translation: CASSPGTSGYEQYF.

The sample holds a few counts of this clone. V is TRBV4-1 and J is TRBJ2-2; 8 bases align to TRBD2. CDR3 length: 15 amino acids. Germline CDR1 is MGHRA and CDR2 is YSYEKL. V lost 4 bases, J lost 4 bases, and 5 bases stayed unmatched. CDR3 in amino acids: CASSPLLAGTGELFF. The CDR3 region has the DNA TGCGCCAGCAGCCCCTTGCTAGCGGGCACCGGGGAGCTGTTTTTT.

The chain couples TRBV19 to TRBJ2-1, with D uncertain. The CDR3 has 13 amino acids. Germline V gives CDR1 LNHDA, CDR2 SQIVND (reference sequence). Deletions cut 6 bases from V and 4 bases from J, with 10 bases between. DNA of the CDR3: TGTGCCAGTAGACGAGACTTTTACAATGAGCAGTTCTTC. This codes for CASRRDFYNEQFF.

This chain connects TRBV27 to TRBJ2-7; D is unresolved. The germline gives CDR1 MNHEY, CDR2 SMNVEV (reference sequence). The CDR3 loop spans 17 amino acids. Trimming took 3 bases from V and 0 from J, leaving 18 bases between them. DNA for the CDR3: TGTGCCAGCAGTTTTATCCATACCGGAACCCACTCCTACGAGCAGTACTTC. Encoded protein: CASSFIHTGTHSYEQYF.

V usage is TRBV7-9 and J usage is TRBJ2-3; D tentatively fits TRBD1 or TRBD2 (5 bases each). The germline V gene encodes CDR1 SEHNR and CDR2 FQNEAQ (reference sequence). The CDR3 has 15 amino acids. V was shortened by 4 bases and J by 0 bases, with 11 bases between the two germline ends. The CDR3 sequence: CASSWDPQSTDTQYF. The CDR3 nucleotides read TGTGCCAGCAGCTGGGACCCACAGAGCACAGATACGCAGTATTTT.

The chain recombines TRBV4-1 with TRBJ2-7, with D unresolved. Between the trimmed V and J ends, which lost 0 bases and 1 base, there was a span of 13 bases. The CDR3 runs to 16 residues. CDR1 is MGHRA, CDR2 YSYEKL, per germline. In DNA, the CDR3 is TGCGCCAGCAGCCAAGACGTAACCAGGATTTCCTACGAGCAGTACTTC. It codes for CASSQDVTRISYEQYF.

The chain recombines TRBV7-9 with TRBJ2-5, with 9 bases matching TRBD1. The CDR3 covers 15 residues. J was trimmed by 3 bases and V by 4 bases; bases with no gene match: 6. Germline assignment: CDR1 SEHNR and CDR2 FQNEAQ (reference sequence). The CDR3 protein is CASSSTGGAEETQYF. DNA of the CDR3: TGTGCCAGCAGCTCGACAGGGGGGGCCGAAGAGACCCAGTACTTC.

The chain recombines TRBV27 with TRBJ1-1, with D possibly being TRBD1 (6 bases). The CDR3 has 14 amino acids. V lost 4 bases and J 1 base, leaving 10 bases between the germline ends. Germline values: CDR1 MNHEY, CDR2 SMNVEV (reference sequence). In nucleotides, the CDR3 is TGTGCCAGCAGTTCCCAGGGGCAGAACACTGAAGCTTTCTTT. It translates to CASSSQGQNTEAFF.

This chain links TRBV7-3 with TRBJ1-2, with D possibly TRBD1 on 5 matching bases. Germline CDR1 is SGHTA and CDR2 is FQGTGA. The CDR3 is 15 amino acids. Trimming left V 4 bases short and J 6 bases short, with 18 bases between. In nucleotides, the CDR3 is TGTGCCAGCAGCTCCCAACCCGGGGGGGGAGATGGCTACACCTTC. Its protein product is CASSSQPGGGDGYTF.

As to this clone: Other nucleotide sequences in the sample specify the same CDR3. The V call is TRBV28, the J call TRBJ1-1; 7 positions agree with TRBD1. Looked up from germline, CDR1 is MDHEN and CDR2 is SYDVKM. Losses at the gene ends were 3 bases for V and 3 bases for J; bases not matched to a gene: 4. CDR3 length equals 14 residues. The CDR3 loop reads CASSFTGEDTEAFF. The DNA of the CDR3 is TGTGCCAGCAGTTTCACAGGGGAGGACACTGAAGCTTTCTTT. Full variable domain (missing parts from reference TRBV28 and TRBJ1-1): DVKVTQSSRYLVKRTGEKVFLECVQDMDHENMFWYRQDPGLGLRLIYFSYDVKMKEKGDIPEGYSVSREKKERFSLILESASTNQTSMYLCASSFTGEDTEAFFGQGTRLTVV.